The entry below describes one TCR beta chain. This entry belongs to a study of cytomegalovirus exposure and HLA in healthy donors. Study in general: The same platform used for the 500 to 850 first-cohort repertoires was also used for the 130 or so validation repertoires, as a later analysis reported.

The length of the CDR3 is 16 residues. After removal of 5 bases from V and 3 bases from J, the junction contained 7 bases not matched to a gene. Per germline, CDR1 MNHEY and CDR2 SMNVEV (reference sequence). Measured with immunoSEQ multiplex PCR; TCRdb has only the in-frame clones, and not every one. Among about 250,000 clones listed, more than 75% were seen once. The sample taken for sequencing was PBMCs. This chain uses TRBV27 with TRBJ1-1, with 12 bases identical to TRBD1. The TCR was taken from a man younger than 35 in good health and CMV-seronegative. The CDR3 here is CASSRGQGAFDTEAFF. The DNA of the CDR3 is TGTGCCAGCAGTCGGGGACAGGGGGCTTTCGACACTGAAGCTTTCTTT.